This TCR beta chain was sequenced for a study of breast tumors, draining lymph nodes, adjacent tissues. Study-wide results and caveats: Compared with basal-like, luminal-like tumors shared significantly more repertoire with nontumor tissue. Findings are consistent with lymph node origin and intratumoral expansion of most tumor T cells. Tumors had less TCR diversity than lymph nodes, more than nontumor tissue. The lymph node origin of tumor T cells was framed as consistent with a hypothesis, not demonstrated.

TCRdb redid the calling of the multiplex PCR reads with MiXCR, one entry per CDR3 protein. The table has fewer than 250,000 distinct CDR3 sequences, around 32% seen once. The lymph nodes were axillary draining lymph nodes from breast cancer patients. To note about this clonotype: Its target is not known.

The CDR3 consists of 17 residues. J gave up 2 bases and V 2 bases, and 6 bases lay outside the gene matches. Looked up from germline, CDR1 is LGHNA and CDR2 is YSLEER. The receptor comes from a female donor with breast cancer. Some clones in this sample may be carry-over from other donors' samples. This sequence joins TRBV4-3 and TRBJ2-1, with 10 bases fitting TRBD2. Sequences were obtained from axillary lymph node tissue. The CDR3 loop is CASSQRLLAGAYNEQFF. The CDR3 DNA reads as TGCGCCAGCAGCCAAAGGTTGCTAGCGGGAGCCTACAATGAGCAGTTCTTC.